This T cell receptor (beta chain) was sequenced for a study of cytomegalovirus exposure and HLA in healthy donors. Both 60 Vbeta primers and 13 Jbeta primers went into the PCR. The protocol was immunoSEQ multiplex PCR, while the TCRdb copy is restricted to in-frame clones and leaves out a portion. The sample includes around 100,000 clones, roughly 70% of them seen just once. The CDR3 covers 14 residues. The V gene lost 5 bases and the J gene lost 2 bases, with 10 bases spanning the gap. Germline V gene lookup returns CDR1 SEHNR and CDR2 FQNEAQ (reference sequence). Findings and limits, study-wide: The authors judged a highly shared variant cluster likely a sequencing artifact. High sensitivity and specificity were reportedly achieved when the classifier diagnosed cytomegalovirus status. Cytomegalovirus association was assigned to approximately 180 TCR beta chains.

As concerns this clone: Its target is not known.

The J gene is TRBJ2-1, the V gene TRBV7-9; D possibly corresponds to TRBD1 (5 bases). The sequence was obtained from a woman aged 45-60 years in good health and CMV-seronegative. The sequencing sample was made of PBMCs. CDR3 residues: CASSREDTYNEQFF. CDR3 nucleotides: TGTGCCAGCAGCCGAGAGGACACCTACAATGAGCAGTTCTTC. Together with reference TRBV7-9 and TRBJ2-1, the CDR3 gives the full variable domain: DTGVSQNPRHKITKRGQNVTFRCDPISEHNRLYWYRQTLGQGPEFLTYFQNEAQLEKSRLLSDRFSAERPKGSFSTLEIQRTEQGDSAMYLCASSREDTYNEQFFGPGTRLTVL.